The 11 T cell receptor beta chains in this list originate from one sample, sequenced in a study of vaccination effects on CD4 cells after COVID-19. No antigen has been assigned to these receptors. Before sequencing, viral peptide pools were used by the ViraFEST assay to expand antigen-specific CD4+ T cells. With about ten days of culture completed, CD4+ T cells were isolated. Either the BNT162b2 or mRNA-1273 vaccine was given to participants in two doses. Produced via immunoSEQ multiplex PCR; TCRdb's table is partial and in-frame only. The data show some 23,000 clones, around 70% seen once. The specimen comprised CD4+ T cells from PBMCs cultured with SARS-CoV-2 spike peptides, sampled after COVID-19 vaccination. The receptors originated from a human donor who received a COVID-19 vaccine.

This rearrangement joins TRBV12-3 or TRBV12-4 to TRBJ2-3; a weak D match, TRBD2 (7 bases). V gave up 3 bases and J gave up 8 bases, with 12 bases separating them. The CDR3 covers 13 residues. The CDR3 nucleotides read TGTGCCAGCAGTTTCGGGGGGCTGGGTACGCAGTATTTT. Amino acids: CASSFGGLGTQYF.

This chain's CDR3 is CASSLQGGHEQYF. The CDR3 DNA sequence: TGTGCCAGCAGCCTACAGGGAGGCCACGAGCAGTACTTC. V usage is TRBV27 and J usage is TRBJ2-7, with D perhaps TRBD1 or TRBD2 (6 bases each). This CDR3 has 13 residues. Germline V gene sequence: CDR1 MNHEY, CDR2 SMNVEV (reference sequence). V lost 6 bases, J lost 5 bases, and 14 bases lay in between.

The V and J genes are TRBV7-8 and TRBJ1-6, with a tentative D call TRBD1 (5 bases). The ends were cut back, 5 bases at V and 0 bases at J, with 11 bases in the middle. There are 16 residues in the CDR3. CDR1 is SGHVS, CDR2 FQNEAQ, per germline. The CDR3: CASSERQSSYNSPLHF. CDR3 nucleotides: TGTGCCAGCAGCGAAAGACAGAGCTCCTATAATTCACCCCTCCACTTT.

V is TRBV4-2 and J is TRBJ2-2, with 8 bases fitting TRBD1. The CDR3 length is 16 residues. The trim removed 0 bases at V and 4 bases at J, leaving 4 bases unmatched. The germline V gene has CDR1 LGHNA and CDR2 YNFKEQ. In DNA form, the CDR3 reads TGTGCCAGCAGCCAAGATCAGACAGGGGTCACCGGGGAGCTGTTTTTT. The encoded protein is CASSQDQTGVTGELFF.

Worth noting for this clone: The same CDR3 arises from other DNA sequences in this sample as well. The gene calls are TRBV9 and TRBJ1-5; D remains ambiguous. CDR1 SGDLS and CDR2 YYNGEE come from the germline V gene. The CDR3 has 14 amino acids. The ends were cut back, 0 bases at V and 4 bases at J, with 8 bases in the middle. The CDR3 nucleotides read TGTGCCAGCAGCGTAGGTACGGTGAATCAGCCCCAGCATTTT. As protein: CASSVGTVNQPQHF. The full variable domain, completed using reference TRBV9 and TRBJ1-5, is DSGVTQTPKHLITATGQRVTLRCSPRSGDLSVYWYQQSLDQGLQFLIQYYNGEERAKGNILERFSAQQFPDLHSELNLSSLELGDSALYFCASSVGTVNQPQHFGDGTRLSIL.

The J gene is TRBJ2-3, the V gene TRBV5-5; 7 bases fit TRBD1. Losses at the gene ends were 4 bases for V and 2 bases for J; bases not matched to a gene: 7. Germline loops: CDR1 SGHKS, CDR2 YYEKEE (reference sequence). CDR3 length: 15 residues. The CDR3 protein is CASSPQGQHTDTQYF. The CDR3, as DNA: TGTGCCAGCAGCCCCCAGGGACAGCACACAGATACGCAGTATTTT.

The chain joins TRBV27 to TRBJ2-5; the match to TRBD2 covers 14 bases. The CDR3 consists of 17 residues. V lost 0 bases to trimming and J lost 5 bases; unmatched junction nucleotides: 5. Germline V gives CDR1 MNHEY, CDR2 SMNVEV (reference sequence). In nucleotides, the CDR3 is TGTGCCAGCAGTTTATCCTGGACTAGCGGGAGGAGGGAGACCCAGTACTTC. This codes for CASSLSWTSGRRETQYF.

The CDR3 DNA follows: TGTGCCAGCAGCTTCGACCGCCGGGAGCAGTACTTC. Translation: CASSFDRREQYF. This chain connects TRBV5-4 to TRBJ2-7; no reliable D call. Trimming stripped 2 bases from V and 7 bases from J, with 10 bases between. Germline CDR1 SGHNT, CDR2 YYREEE (reference sequence). This CDR3 is built from 12 residues. Using reference TRBV5-4 and TRBJ2-7 for the parts outside the CDR3, the full variable domain is ETGVTQSPTHLIKTRGQQVTLRCSSQSGHNTVSWYQQALGQGPQFIFQYYREEENGRGNFPPRFSGLQFPNYSSELNVNALELDDSALYLCASSFDRREQYFGPGTRLTVT.

The chain carries TRBV18 and TRBJ1-2; TRBD1 matches 7 bases. The CDR3 is made up of 15 amino acids. CDR1 and CDR2 from the germline V gene are KGHSH and LQKENI. After removal of 4 bases from V and 4 bases from J, the junction contained 9 bases not matched to a gene. CDR3 in DNA: TGTGCCAGCTCACTCAGCGAGGGGGCGGGCTATGGCTACACCTTC. The encoded protein is CASSLSEGAGYGYTF.

This chain uses TRBV5-1 with TRBJ2-6; D is tentatively TRBD1 or TRBD2 (7 bases each). Germline-derived CDR1 and CDR2 are SGHRS and YFSETQ. The CDR3 totals 15 residues. V lost 3 bases to trimming and J lost 2 bases, with 9 bases between them. The CDR3 DNA follows: TGCGCCAGCAGCTCAGGGGGGGCTGGGGCCAACGTCCTGACTTTC. This codes for CASSSGGAGANVLTF.

The J gene is TRBJ2-5, the V gene TRBV30, with D perhaps TRBD1 or TRBD2 (5 bases each). The germline gives CDR1 GTSNPN, CDR2 SVGIG (reference sequence). Trimming removed 1 base from V and 5 bases from J, with 8 bases in between. The CDR3 extends over 12 amino acids. The CDR3 DNA follows: TGTGCCTGGAGTGGGGACCCGGAGACCCAGTACTTC. Protein: CAWSGDPETQYF. The full variable domain, rest sourced from reference TRBV30 and TRBJ2-5, is SQTIHQWPATLVQPVGSPLSLECTVEGTSNPNLYWYRQAAGRGLQLLFYSVGIGQISSEVPQNLSASRPQDRQFILSSKKLLLSDSGFYLCAWSGDPETQYFGPGTRLLVL.